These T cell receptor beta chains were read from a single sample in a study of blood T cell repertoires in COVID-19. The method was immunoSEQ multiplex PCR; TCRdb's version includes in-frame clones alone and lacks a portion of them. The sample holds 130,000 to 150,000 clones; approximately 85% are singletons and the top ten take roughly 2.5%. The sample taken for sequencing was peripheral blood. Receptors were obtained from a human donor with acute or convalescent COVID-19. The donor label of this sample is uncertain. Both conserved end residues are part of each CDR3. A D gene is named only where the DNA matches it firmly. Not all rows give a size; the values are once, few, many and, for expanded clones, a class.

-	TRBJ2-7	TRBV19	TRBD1	CASSKQGAIEQYF	TGTGCCAGTAGTAAACAGGGGGCAATCGAGCAGTACTTC
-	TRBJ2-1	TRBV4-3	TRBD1	CASSQPGQVYNEQFF	TGCGCCAGCAGCCAGCCGGGACAGGTTTACAATGAGCAGTTCTTC
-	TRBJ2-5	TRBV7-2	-	CASSYQGGQETQYF	TGTGCCAGCAGCTATCAGGGGGGCCAAGAGACCCAGTACTTC
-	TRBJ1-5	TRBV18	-	CASSPAGVQPQHF	TGTGCCAGCTCACCAGCCGGGGTGCAGCCCCAGCATTTT
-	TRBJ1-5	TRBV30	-	CAWSPPEGPQHF	TGTGCCTGGAGTCCACCGGAGGGGCCCCAGCATTTT
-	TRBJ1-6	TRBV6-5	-	CASSYGGDNSPLHF	TGTGCCAGCAGTTACGGAGGGGACAATTCACCCCTCCACTTT
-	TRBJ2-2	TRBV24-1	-	CATSDSGWGELFF	TGTGCCACCAGTGATTCAGGGTGGGGGGAGCTGTTTTTT
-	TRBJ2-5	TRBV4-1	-	CASSKTGLQETQYF	TGCGCCAGCAGCAAAACGGGACTTCAAGAGACCCAGTACTTC
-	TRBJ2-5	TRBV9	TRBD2	CASSVGGDSGSGETQYF	TGTGCCAGCAGCGTAGGTGGTGATAGCGGGAGTGGGGAGACCCAGTACTTC
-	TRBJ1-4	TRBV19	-	CASGEIGGFSEKLFF	TGTGCCAGCGGGGAGATAGGCGGTTTTAGTGAAAAACTGTTTTTT
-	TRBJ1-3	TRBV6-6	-	CASSYSLETNTIYF	TGTGCCAGCAGTTACTCGTTGGAGACTAACACCATATATTTT
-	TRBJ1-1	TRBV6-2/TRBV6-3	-	CASSYEPGMNTEAFF	TGTGCCAGCAGTTACGAACCGGGAATGAACACTGAAGCTTTCTTT
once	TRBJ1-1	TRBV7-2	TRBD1	CASSVETGVTEAFF	TGTGCCAGCAGCGTGGAGACAGGGGTCACTGAAGCTTTCTTT
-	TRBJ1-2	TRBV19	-	CASSLKYRDYGYTF	TGTGCCAGTAGTCTAAAATACAGGGACTATGGCTACACCTTC
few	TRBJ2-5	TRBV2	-	CASRNRYRSSQETQYF	TGTGCCAGCAGGAACCGTTACAGGTCGTCCCAAGAGACCCAGTACTTC
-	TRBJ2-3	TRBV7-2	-	CASSLTGASNTQYF	TGTGCCAGCAGCTTAACCGGCGCTAGTAATACGCAGTATTTT
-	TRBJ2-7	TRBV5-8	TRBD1	CASSFGTGRYEQYF	TGTGCCAGCAGCTTCGGGACAGGCCGCTACGAGCAGTACTTC
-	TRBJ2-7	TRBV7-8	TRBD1	CASSLATGSYEQYF	TGTGCCAGCAGCCTGGCGACAGGGTCCTACGAGCAGTACTTC
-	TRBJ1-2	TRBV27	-	CASSPLDRSGGYTF	TGTGCCAGCAGTCCACTGGACAGATCGGGAGGCTACACCTTC
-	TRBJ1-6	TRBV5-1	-	CASSSDSSEFSLHF	TGCGCCAGCAGCTCCGACAGCTCTGAATTTTCCCTCCACTTT
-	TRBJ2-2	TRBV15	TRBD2	CATSRDPGLAGGPGELFF	TGTGCCACCAGCAGAGATCCTGGGTTAGCGGGAGGGCCCGGGGAGCTGTTTTTT
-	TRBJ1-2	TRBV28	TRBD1	CASTRQGADYGYTF	TGTGCCAGCACCAGACAGGGGGCGGACTATGGCTACACCTTC
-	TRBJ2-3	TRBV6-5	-	CASEEPGTDTQYF	TGTGCCAGCGAGGAGCCTGGGACAGATACGCAGTATTTT
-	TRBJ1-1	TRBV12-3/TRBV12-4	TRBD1	CASSPTGETEAFF	TGTGCCAGCAGCCCGACAGGGGAGACTGAAGCTTTCTTT
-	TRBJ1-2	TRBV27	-	CASTPGRGPTLNYGYTF	TGTGCCAGCACCCCGGGGAGGGGTCCTACCCTAAACTATGGCTACACCTTC
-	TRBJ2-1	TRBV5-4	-	CASSLRSRDSRVNEQFF	TGTGCCAGCAGCTTAAGGTCGCGGGACTCCAGGGTCAATGAGCAGTTCTTC
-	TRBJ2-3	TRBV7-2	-	CASRSRRAPGDTQYF	TGTGCCAGCAGGAGTCGCCGGGCTCCGGGGGATACGCAGTATTTT
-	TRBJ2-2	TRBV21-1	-	CASSPWRGPGELFF	TGTGCCAGCAGCCCCTGGAGGGGACCCGGGGAGCTGTTTTTT
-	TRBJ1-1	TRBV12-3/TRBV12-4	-	CASSVVSAFF	TGTGCCAGCAGTGTAGTGAGCGCTTTCTTT
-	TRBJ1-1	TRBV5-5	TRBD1	CASSPGGQDTEAFF	TGTGCCAGCAGCCCAGGGGGACAGGACACTGAAGCTTTCTTT
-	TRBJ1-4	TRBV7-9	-	CASSPPGEKLFF	TGTGCCAGCAGCCCCCCCGGTGAAAAACTGTTTTTT
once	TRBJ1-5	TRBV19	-	CASTWTLQGQPQHF	TGTGCCAGCACCTGGACTTTACAGGGTCAGCCCCAGCATTTT
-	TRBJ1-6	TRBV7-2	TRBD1	CASSLGTGVASPLHF	TGTGCCAGCAGCTTAGGCACAGGGGTAGCTTCACCCCTCCACTTT
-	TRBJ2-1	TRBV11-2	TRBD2	CASRGTSGRGNEQFF	TGTGCCAGCAGGGGGACTAGCGGGAGAGGCAATGAGCAGTTCTTC
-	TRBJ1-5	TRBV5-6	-	CASSFGLYSNQPQHF	TGTGCCAGCAGCTTTGGACTTTATAGCAATCAGCCCCAGCATTTT
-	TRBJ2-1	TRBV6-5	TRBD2	CASSFLAGSENEQFF	TGTGCCAGCAGTTTCCTAGCGGGAAGTGAGAATGAGCAGTTCTTC
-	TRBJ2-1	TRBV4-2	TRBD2	CASSQDLAGGYNEQFF	TGTGCCAGCAGCCAAGATTTAGCGGGAGGTTACAATGAGCAGTTCTTC
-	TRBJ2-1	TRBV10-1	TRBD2	CARGLAGGNEQFF	TGCGCCAGAGGACTAGCGGGGGGCAATGAGCAGTTCTTC
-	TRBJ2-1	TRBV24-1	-	CATSAGGKTYNEQFF	TGTGCCACCAGTGCCGGAGGGAAGACCTACAATGAGCAGTTCTTC
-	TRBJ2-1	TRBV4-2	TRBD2	CASSSGTSGGFNEQFF	TGTGCCAGCAGCTCAGGGACTAGCGGGGGTTTCAATGAGCAGTTCTTC
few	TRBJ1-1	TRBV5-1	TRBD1	CASSLGTGGGLNTEAFF	TGCGCCAGCAGCTTGGGAACAGGGGGCGGGTTGAACACTGAAGCTTTCTTT
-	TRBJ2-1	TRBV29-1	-	CSGQAYNEQFF	TGCAGCGGGCAGGCTTACAATGAGCAGTTCTTC
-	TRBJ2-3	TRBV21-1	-	CASSKRGCLVTLTDTQYF	TGTGCCAGCAGCAAAAGGGGTTGTTTAGTCACTTTGACAGATACGCAGTATTTT
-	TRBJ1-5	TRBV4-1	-	CASSQNIPLVAEDQPQHF	TGCGCCAGCAGCCAAAATATCCCATTAGTGGCGGAGGATCAGCCCCAGCATTTT
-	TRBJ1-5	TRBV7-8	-	CASSLAPGDQPQHF	TGTGCCAGCAGCTTAGCCCCGGGGGATCAGCCCCAGCATTTT
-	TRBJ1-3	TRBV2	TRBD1	CASSVQGAGGNTIYF	TGTGCCAGCAGTGTACAGGGGGCGGGTGGAAACACCATATATTTT
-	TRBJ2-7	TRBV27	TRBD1	CASSPWDRVHEQYF	TGTGCCAGCAGTCCGTGGGACAGGGTCCACGAGCAGTACTTC